The 27 T cell receptor beta chains given below trace back to one sample, sequenced in a study of blood T cell repertoires in COVID-19. Clones were read by immunoSEQ multiplex PCR, and TCRdb kept only the in-frame ones, dropping some. The repertoire consists of about 83,000 clones, with roughly nine tenths occurring once and the leading ten covering around a sixth. Sequenced: peripheral blood. Receptor source: a woman aged 80 or over with active or convalescent COVID-19.

V gene TRBV6-5 combines with J gene TRBJ1-6, with D perhaps TRBD1 (6 bases). There are 14 residues in the CDR3. V shed 6 bases and J shed 7 bases, with 13 bases lying between them. Germline CDR1 and CDR2: MNHEY and SVGAGI. The CDR3 bases are TGTGCCAGCAGGGACAGCCTGGACAATTCACCCCTCCACTTT. Translated, it gives CASRDSLDNSPLHF.

The gene calls are TRBV18 and TRBJ1-5, with a tentative D call TRBD1 (6 bases). From germline, CDR1 is KGHSH and CDR2 LQKENI. Trimming shortened V by 3 bases and J by 1 base, and 7 bases separated the two germline ends. This CDR3 has 14 amino acids. CDR3 loop: CASSPQGSNQPQHF. Here the CDR3 DNA reads TGTGCCAGCTCACCGCAGGGGAGCAATCAGCCCCAGCATTTT. Full variable domain (rest looked up from reference TRBV18 and TRBJ1-5): NAGVMQNPRHLVRRRGQEARLRCSPMKGHSHVYWYRQLPEEGLKFMVYLQKENIIDESGMPKERFSAEFPKEGPSILRIQQVVRGDSAAYFCASSPQGSNQPQHFGDGTRLSIL.

The rearrangement joins TRBV15 to TRBJ2-1, with D unresolved. V was pared by 0 bases and J by 4 bases, with 10 bases between. There are 15 residues in the CDR3. The germline V gene has CDR1 LNHNV and CDR2 YYDKDF (reference sequence). CDR3: CATSRESGGYNEQFF. The CDR3, as DNA: TGTGCCACCAGCAGAGAATCCGGCGGTTACAATGAGCAGTTCTTC.

The chain carries TRBV7-2 and TRBJ2-7; possibly TRBD2 for D (5 bases). The CDR3 is 13 amino acids. V was pared by 0 bases and J by 6 bases, with 9 bases between. In germline, CDR1 is SGHTA, CDR2 FQGNSA. This CDR3 is CASSLAYGVEQYF. The CDR3 DNA is TGTGCCAGCAGCTTAGCGTACGGGGTCGAGCAGTACTTC.

The V gene is TRBV29-1, the J gene TRBJ1-1; D remains ambiguous. The length of the CDR3 is 12 residues. The germline V and J ends were trimmed by 1 base and 5 bases, with 8 bases remaining between them. The germline gives CDR1 SQVTM, CDR2 ANQGSEA. The CDR3 loop reads CSVEGPGTEAFF. The CDR3 nucleotides read TGCAGCGTTGAAGGTCCGGGTACTGAAGCTTTCTTT.

The chain recombines TRBV30 with TRBJ1-5, with a tentative D call TRBD1 (5 bases). Trimming removed 1 base from V and 6 bases from J, with 10 bases in between. The V gene's germline CDR1 is GTSNPN and CDR2 SVGIG (reference sequence). The length of the CDR3 is 13 residues. The CDR3 region is CAWSGGVRQPQHF. The CDR3 DNA reads TGTGCCTGGAGTGGGGGGGTCCGTCAGCCCCAGCATTTT.

This clone was counted once. J is TRBJ1-1 and V is TRBV5-1, with 9 bases lining up with TRBD1. Germline assignment: CDR1 SGHRS and CDR2 YFSETQ. This CDR3 has 21 amino acids. V lost 0 bases to trimming and J lost 4 bases; unmatched junction nucleotides: 22. The CDR3 bases are TGCGCCAGCAGCTTGGCCGTGGTATGGTCGGGACAGGGCGTAGTTAGCACTGAAGCTTTCTTT. Translated, it gives CASSLAVVWSGQGVVSTEAFF.

This clone has a handful of counts. The chain recombines TRBV6-5 with TRBJ2-2, with 9 bases aligning to TRBD1. After removal of 2 bases from V and 6 bases from J, the junction contained 7 bases not matched to a gene. This CDR3 comprises 16 residues. Germline-derived CDR1 and CDR2 are MNHEY and SVGAGI. The DNA of the CDR3 is TGTGCCAGCAGTTACGGGGGGACAGGGAGAGCCGGGGAGCTGTTTTTT. Encoded protein: CASSYGGTGRAGELFF.

The chain joins TRBV7-2 to TRBJ1-2; a possible D gene is TRBD1 (6 bases). The CDR3 sequence is 13 residues long. Germline-derived CDR1 and CDR2 are SGHTA and FQGNSA. Trimming shortened V by 5 bases and J by 8 bases, and 15 bases separated the two germline ends. The CDR3 spells CASSLGGPGGYTF. The CDR3 DNA follows: TGTGCCAGCAGCCTGGGGGGGCCAGGAGGCTACACCTTC.

This clone was detected a few times. The V call is TRBV24-1, the J call TRBJ2-1; a possible D gene is TRBD1 (6 bases). CDR3 length: 19 amino acids. Between the trimmed V and J ends, which lost 0 bases and 5 bases, there was a span of 22 bases. Germline CDR1 reads KGHDR; CDR2 reads SFDVKD. This CDR3 reads CATSDLDVASGAVDNEQFF. In nucleotides, the CDR3 is TGTGCCACCAGTGATTTGGACGTGGCTTCAGGGGCTGTGGACAATGAGCAGTTCTTC.

DNA of the CDR3: TGTGCCAGTAGTGCGGGGAGACAGGGCCCCTATAGCAATCAGCCCCAGCATTTT. Translating gives CASSAGRQGPYSNQPQHF. This chain connects TRBV19 to TRBJ1-5; 7 nucleotides agree with TRBD1. CDR1 is LNHDA, CDR2 SQIVND, per germline (reference sequence). The CDR3 covers 18 residues. With 5 bases clipped from V and 0 bases from J, the junction kept 13 bases outside the gene matches.

The genes are TRBV6-5 and TRBJ1-2, with a weak D call TRBD1 (5 bases). The V end lost 7 bases, the J end lost 3 bases, and 15 bases lay between the germline ends. Per the germline V gene, CDR1 is MNHEY and CDR2 is SVGAGI. The CDR3 runs to 14 residues. CDR3 protein: CASIQGFRDYGYTF. The CDR3 coding sequence is TGTGCCAGCATCCAGGGTTTTAGGGACTATGGCTACACCTTC.

The chain uses TRBV28 and TRBJ1-2, with D perhaps TRBD1 (5 bases). The V end was cut by 4 bases, the J end by 4 bases, with 10 bases between. The CDR3 contains 13 residues. The germline V gene encodes CDR1 MDHEN and CDR2 SYDVKM. The CDR3 reads CASSSQGGYGYTF. Here the CDR3 DNA reads TGTGCCAGCAGTTCGCAGGGTGGCTATGGCTACACCTTC.

The chain carries TRBV24-1 and TRBJ2-6; D is uncertain. The germline gives CDR1 KGHDR, CDR2 SFDVKD. V lost 5 bases, J lost 1 base, and 2 bases lay in between. The CDR3 runs to 13 residues. CDR3 residues: CATSASGANVLTF. As DNA, the CDR3 is TGTGCCACCAGTGCTTCTGGGGCCAACGTCCTGACTTTC.

This clone has only one observation. The chain couples TRBV11-2 to TRBJ1-1; no firm D call. Germline V gives CDR1 SGHAT, CDR2 FQNNGV. This CDR3 comprises 12 residues. Trimming shortened V by 4 bases and J by 6 bases, and 9 bases separated the two germline ends. Here the CDR3 DNA reads TGTGCCAGCAGCTACGGCGGGGCTGAAGCTTTCTTT. Amino acids: CASSYGGAEAFF.

Note on this clone: Within the sample, other DNA sequences also encode this same CDR3. For the CDR3, the DNA is TGTGCCAGCAGCCCCGACAGGGCCTCTGGAAACACCATATATTTT. Encoded protein: CASSPDRASGNTIYF. The V and J genes are TRBV6-5 and TRBJ1-3, with 7 bases matching TRBD1. This CDR3 contains 15 residues. V trimming: 6 bases; J trimming: 0 bases; junction bases outside the gene matches: 5. Germline CDR1 reads MNHEY; CDR2 reads SVGAGI.

The table lists this clone with a few counts. The rearrangement uses TRBV6-5 and TRBJ1-5; 8 nucleotides match TRBD1. Germline lookup yields CDR1 MNHEY and CDR2 SVGAGI. V dropped 4 bases and J dropped 2; count of bases not matched to a gene: 7. The CDR3 spans 16 residues. CDR3 in DNA: TGTGCCAGCAGTTTGGGGGACAGGCTTGGCAATCAGCCCCAGCATTTT. Translation gives CASSLGDRLGNQPQHF.

This clone has a handful of counts. The V call is TRBV7-2, the J call TRBJ2-7; TRBD1 might be the D (6 bases). Trimming took off 6 bases at V and 5 bases at J, with 17 bases between the two ends. CDR3 size: 14 residues. Germline V CDR1 and CDR2: SGHTA, FQGNSA. CDR3 in amino acids: CASSQQGVYHEQYF. DNA for the CDR3: TGTGCCAGCAGTCAACAGGGTGTTTACCACGAGCAGTACTTC.

This clone was recorded once. The V gene is TRBV7-2, the J gene TRBJ2-3, with 7 bases that match TRBD2. The CDR3 sequence is 15 residues long. J was trimmed by 0 bases and V by 4 bases; bases with no gene match: 4. Looked up from germline, CDR1 is SGHTA and CDR2 is FQGNSA. CDR3 sequence (DNA): TGTGCCAGCAGCTCCGAAGCGGGGAGCACAGATACGCAGTATTTT. Translated, it gives CASSSEAGSTDTQYF.

CDR3 loop: CARSLCSLGHTSSYEQYF. CDR3 bases: TGTGCCAGAAGCTTGTGTTCCCTAGGACACACGAGCTCCTACGAGCAGTACTTC. This chain connects TRBV5-3 to TRBJ2-7; tentative D call: TRBD1 (5 bases). TRBV5-3 is reported as an ORF; its role is uncertain. Trimming removed 1 base from V and 0 bases from J, with 20 bases in between. The CDR3 is 18 residues long.

The table lists this clone with a few counts. The rearrangement uses TRBV19 and TRBJ2-7; 8 positions agree with TRBD1. CDR3 length: 14 amino acids. The germline CDR1 and CDR2 sequences are LNHDA and SQIVND (reference sequence). The V and J ends lost 5 bases and 2 bases, in that order; junction bases with no gene match: 5. In DNA form, the CDR3 reads TGTGCCAGTAGTCCAGGGACAGGAGCCTACGAGCAGTACTTC. Its translation: CASSPGTGAYEQYF.

The V call is TRBV4-1, the J call TRBJ2-3; 7 bases align to TRBD2. J lost 1 base, V lost 1 base, and 5 bases had no gene match. The CDR3 loop spans 16 amino acids. Germline V CDR1 and CDR2: MGHRA, YSYEKL. This chain's CDR3 is CASSQGGAGGTDTQYF. The CDR3 DNA reads as TGCGCCAGCAGCCAAGGCGGGGCGGGGGGCACAGATACGCAGTATTTT.

The J gene is TRBJ1-5, the V gene TRBV6-4; a possible D gene is TRBD1 (6 bases). CDR1 and CDR2 from the germline V gene are MRHNA and SNTAGT. V lost 6 bases and J lost 6, with 9 bases in between. This CDR3 has 12 amino acids. The CDR3 DNA reads TGTGCCAGCAGCATACAGGGTCAGCCCCAGCATTTT. This encodes CASSIQGQPQHF.

The chain recombines TRBV5-4 with TRBJ2-5; TRBD2 agrees at 9 bases. The CDR3 length is 15 residues. The ends lost 2 bases at V and 4 bases at J; junction bases unmatched: 6. Germline V gene sequence: CDR1 SGHNT, CDR2 YYREEE (reference sequence). The CDR3 sequence: CASSFGLAGVETQYF. CDR3 nucleotides: TGTGCCAGCAGCTTCGGGTTAGCGGGGGTAGAGACCCAGTACTTC.

The chain employs TRBV6-2 or TRBV6-3 and TRBJ2-6; 7 nucleotides agree with TRBD1. Germline CDR1 and CDR2: MNHEY and SVGEGT. V lost 0 bases to trimming and J lost 2 bases; unmatched junction nucleotides: 7. The CDR3 has 18 amino acids. The CDR3 protein is CASSYSTGQKTGANVLTF. CDR3 DNA sequence: TGTGCCAGCAGTTACTCGACGGGACAGAAGACTGGGGCCAACGTCCTGACTTTC.

The V gene is TRBV7-2, the J gene TRBJ2-4; no clear D gene. Germline loops: CDR1 SGHTA, CDR2 FQGNSA. The CDR3 length is 18 residues. The V and J ends lost 1 base and 0 bases respectively, with 16 bases between them. DNA of the CDR3: TGTGCCAGCAGCTTAGTGTCGGCGCAGGATCTAGCCAAAAACATTCAGTACTTC. Amino acid sequence: CASSLVSAQDLAKNIQYF.

J is TRBJ2-7 and V is TRBV5-1, with 7 bases lining up with TRBD1. CDR1 is SGHRS, CDR2 YFSETQ, per germline. The CDR3 contains 18 residues. The V gene end was trimmed by 2 bases and the J gene end by 1 base; junction bases not matched to a gene: 15. The CDR3 loop reads CASSFQKRTGLFSYEQYF. CDR3 bases: TGCGCCAGCAGCTTCCAAAAAAGGACAGGTTTATTTTCCTACGAGCAGTACTTC.